These T cell receptor beta chains were read from a single sample in a study of T cells after posttransplantation cyclophosphamide. Produced via immunoSEQ multiplex PCR; TCRdb's table is partial and in-frame only. The sample contains about 9,900 clones, around 87% of which appear only once. Sequencing was performed on PBMCs, taken after an allogeneic stem cell transplant with a calcineurin inhibitor and methotrexate. These receptors came from a male patient aged 30 to 40 who received an allogeneic stem cell transplant from an unrelated donor, was CMV-positive, and had no GVHD. Some T cells may arise from the graft donor. Each CDR3 is given with its conserved first and last residue. D genes are given only for firm matches. Rows give clone size only sometimes, using once, few, many, or a class for an expanded clone.

d_gene,abundance,j_gene,v_gene,CDR3aa,CDR3nt
TRBD2,.,TRBJ2-3,TRBV18,CASSKLASGKSTDTQYF,TGTGCCAGCTCAAAGCTAGCTAGCGGAAAGAGCACAGATACGCAGTATTTT
.,.,TRBJ1-2,TRBV15,CATSRDRRNGYTF,TGTGCCACCAGCAGAGATAGGAGGAATGGCTACACCTTC
.,.,TRBJ2-5,TRBV7-2,CASSFNRGKETQYF,TGTGCCAGCAGCTTCAATAGGGGGAAAGAGACCCAGTACTTC
.,.,TRBJ2-4,TRBV2,CASNGLAKNIQYF,TGTGCCAGCAACGGTCTAGCCAAAAACATTCAGTACTTC
TRBD1,.,TRBJ1-5,TRBV9,CASSGQGGQPQHF,TGTGCCAGCAGCGGACAGGGGGGCCAGCCCCAGCATTTT
TRBD2,once,TRBJ2-3,TRBV15,CATSRGAFVRLAGTTDTQYF,TGTGCCACCAGCAGAGGGGCCTTTGTCAGGCTAGCGGGGACCACAGATACGCAGTATTTT
TRBD1,.,TRBJ2-7,TRBV5-1,CASSLSGTGYHEQYF,TGCGCCAGCAGCTTGTCGGGGACAGGGTACCACGAGCAGTACTTC
.,.,TRBJ2-7,TRBV9,CASSAQSTTGFSYEQYF,TGTGCCAGCAGCGCCCAAAGCACCACAGGGTTCTCCTACGAGCAGTACTTC
.,once,TRBJ2-7,TRBV11-3,CASQSVGGTGNLHEQYF,TGTGCCAGCCAGTCCGTGGGGGGGACAGGAAATTTGCACGAGCAGTACTTC
.,.,TRBJ2-2,TRBV5-8,CASSSRDFYTGELFF,TGTGCCAGCAGCTCCCGGGACTTCTACACCGGGGAGCTGTTTTTT
.,.,TRBJ2-5,TRBV6-5,CASSEPWETQYF,TGTGCCAGCAGTGAGCCCTGGGAGACCCAGTACTTC
.,.,TRBJ1-3,TRBV7-2,CASSFRGRGNTIYF,TGTGCCAGCAGCTTCAGGGGAAGAGGAAACACCATATATTTT
.,.,TRBJ1-1,TRBV19,CASSINRNTEAFF,TGTGCCAGTAGTATTAACAGGAACACTGAAGCTTTCTTT
.,once,TRBJ1-5,TRBV7-9,CASSPSGAGDQPQHF,TGTGCCAGCAGCCCCTCAGGGGCCGGGGATCAGCCCCAGCATTTT
.,.,TRBJ2-7,TRBV28,CASSKTGILHDEQYF,TGTGCCAGCAGTAAAACAGGGATCCTACACGACGAGCAGTACTTC
.,.,TRBJ2-3,TRBV19,CASSMERTDTQYF,TGTGCCAGTAGTATGGAGCGCACAGATACGCAGTATTTT
TRBD2,.,TRBJ2-7,TRBV4-3,CASSQGAGGRSYEQYF,TGCGCCAGCAGCCAGGGAGCGGGAGGAAGATCCTACGAGCAGTACTTC
TRBD2,.,TRBJ2-3,TRBV5-1,CASSGRGGPSTDTQYF,TGCGCCAGCAGCGGGAGGGGCGGGCCTAGCACAGATACGCAGTATTTT
TRBD1,few,TRBJ2-6,TRBV7-3,CASSRQGPGANVLTF,TGTGCCAGCAGCCGACAGGGACCCGGGGCCAACGTCCTGACTTTC
.,.,TRBJ2-1,TRBV10-3,CAIRGNEQFF,TGTGCCATCCGAGGCAATGAGCAGTTCTTC
TRBD2,.,TRBJ2-5,TRBV7-2,CASSLVGGVETQYF,TGTGCCAGCAGCTTAGTTGGGGGGGTTGAGACCCAGTACTTC
.,.,TRBJ2-1,TRBV15,CATSNATRRGQWEQFF,TGTGCCACCAGCAACGCGACTAGAAGGGGCCAATGGGAGCAGTTCTTC
.,once,TRBJ2-3,TRBV5-4,CASSSQSAMDTQYF,TGTGCCAGCAGCTCCCAATCCGCGATGGATACGCAGTATTTT
.,.,TRBJ1-2,TRBV28,CASSLGGGYGYTF,TGTGCCAGCAGTTTAGGGGGCGGCTATGGCTACACCTTC
TRBD2,.,TRBJ2-1,TRBV5-1,CASSLVGLLLNEQFF,TGCGCCAGCAGCTTGGTGGGACTACTCCTTAATGAGCAGTTCTTC
.,.,TRBJ1-2,TRBV4-3,CASSQENGEGSYGYTF,TGCGCCAGCAGCCAAGAGAATGGGGAGGGTTCCTATGGCTACACCTTC
TRBD1,.,TRBJ1-1,TRBV4-3,CASSPRQGEAEAFF,TGCGCCAGCAGCCCTCGACAGGGGGAGGCTGAAGCTTTCTTT
.,.,TRBJ1-1,TRBV6-6,CASSYGPEAFF,TGTGCCAGCAGTTATGGGCCAGAAGCTTTCTTT
.,.,TRBJ2-5,TRBV9,CASSVRPGETQYF,TGTGCCAGCAGCGTGAGGCCCGGTGAGACCCAGTACTTC
.,.,TRBJ1-2,TRBV4-3,CASSQQTDNYGYTF,TGCGCCAGCAGCCAGCAGACAGATAACTATGGCTACACCTTC
TRBD2,.,TRBJ2-1,TRBV27,CASIGLAENNEQFF,TGTGCCAGCATCGGACTAGCGGAGAACAATGAGCAGTTCTTC
.,.,TRBJ2-4,TRBV5-4,CASTSSGARLAKNIQYF,TGTGCCAGCACCTCGTCGGGAGCGCGGCTAGCCAAAAACATTCAGTACTTC
.,.,TRBJ2-1,TRBV9,CASSVAGGRYNEQFF,TGTGCCAGCAGCGTAGCTGGGGGCCGTTACAATGAGCAGTTCTTC
TRBD1,.,TRBJ1-1,TRBV5-1,CASSFDRGNTEAFF,TGCGCCAGCAGCTTTGACAGGGGGAACACTGAAGCTTTCTTT
.,.,TRBJ2-7,TRBV9,CASSVEEGPQYF,TGTGCCAGCAGCGTAGAGGAGGGACCCCAGTACTTC
.,once,TRBJ1-4,TRBV5-1,CASSLGTVGPNEKLFF,TGCGCCAGCAGCTTGGGGACAGTCGGACCTAATGAAAAACTGTTTTTT
.,.,TRBJ2-2,TRBV5-1,CASSLGQLNTGELFF,TGCGCCAGCAGCTTGGGACAGCTGAACACCGGGGAGCTGTTTTTT
.,.,TRBJ2-4,TRBV25-1,CASSPPREADIQYF,TGTGCCAGCAGTCCCCCGAGGGAGGCGGACATTCAGTACTTC
TRBD2,.,TRBJ2-1,TRBV9,CASSVVGTSGYNEQFF,TGTGCCAGCAGCGTAGTAGGGACTAGCGGGTATAATGAGCAGTTCTTC
TRBD2,.,TRBJ2-1,TRBV4-2,CASSQGATRERSGRYNEQFF,TGTGCCAGCAGCCAAGGCGCCACTAGGGAGCGCAGCGGGAGGTACAATGAGCAGTTCTTC
TRBD1,.,TRBJ2-3,TRBV18,CASSPGTGATDTQYF,TGTGCCAGCTCACCAGGAACAGGGGCCACAGATACGCAGTATTTT
.,.,TRBJ2-1,TRBV11-2,CASSSMSVGGNEQFF,TGTGCCAGCAGCTCAATGTCCGTGGGGGGCAATGAGCAGTTCTTC
TRBD1,few,TRBJ2-5,TRBV27,CASSPLDSDRGVGETQYF,TGTGCCAGCAGTCCCCTGGACTCAGACAGGGGGGTGGGAGAGACCCAGTACTTC
.,.,TRBJ1-1,TRBV29-1,CSVDRTEAFF,TGCAGCGTTGACCGGACTGAAGCTTTCTTT
.,.,TRBJ1-2,TRBV10-2,CASSGPQRGGYGYTF,TGCGCCAGCAGTGGCCCTCAGAGAGGCGGGTATGGCTACACCTTC
TRBD2,.,TRBJ2-3,TRBV4-1,CASSQDGGSVGTQYF,TGCGCCAGCAGCCAAGATGGCGGGAGTGTTGGTACGCAGTATTTT
TRBD2,.,TRBJ2-1,TRBV11-2,CASSSGGTSDNEQFF,TGTGCCAGCAGCTCGGGGGGGACTAGCGACAATGAGCAGTTCTTC
.,.,TRBJ2-1,TRBV9,CASSVEAGRNEQFF,TGTGCCAGCAGCGTAGAGGCAGGGCGTAATGAGCAGTTCTTC
.,.,TRBJ1-2,TRBV28,CASSLGSGGYTF,TGTGCCAGCAGTTTGGGGAGCGGTGGCTACACCTTC
.,.,TRBJ1-2,TRBV7-2,CASSLVAQGIGYGYTF,TGTGCCAGCAGCTTAGTAGCACAGGGAATTGGCTATGGCTACACCTTC
TRBD2,once,TRBJ2-2,TRBV7-2,CASTMTSGNTGELFF,TGTGCCAGCACTATGACTAGCGGGAACACCGGGGAGCTGTTTTTT
TRBD1,.,TRBJ2-2,TRBV6-1,CASSVTTGTGELFF,TGTGCCAGCAGTGTCACGACAGGGACCGGGGAGCTGTTTTTT
.,once,TRBJ2-1,TRBV2,CASSEYSFPNEQFF,TGTGCCAGCAGTGAATACTCCTTCCCCAATGAGCAGTTCTTC